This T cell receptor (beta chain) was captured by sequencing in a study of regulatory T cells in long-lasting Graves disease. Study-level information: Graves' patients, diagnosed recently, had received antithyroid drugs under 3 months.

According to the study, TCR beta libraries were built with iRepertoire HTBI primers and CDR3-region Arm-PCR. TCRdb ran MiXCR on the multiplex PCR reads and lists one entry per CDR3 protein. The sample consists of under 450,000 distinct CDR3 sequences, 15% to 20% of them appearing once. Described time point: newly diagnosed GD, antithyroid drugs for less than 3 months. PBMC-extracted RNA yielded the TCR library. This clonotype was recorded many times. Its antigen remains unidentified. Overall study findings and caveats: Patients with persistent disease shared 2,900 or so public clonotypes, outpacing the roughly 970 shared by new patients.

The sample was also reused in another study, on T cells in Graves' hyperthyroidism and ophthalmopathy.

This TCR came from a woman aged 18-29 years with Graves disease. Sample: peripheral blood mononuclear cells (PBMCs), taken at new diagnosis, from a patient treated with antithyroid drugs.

CDR3 loop: CASSSTGLAQETQYF. DNA for the CDR3: TGTGCCAGCAGTTCAACTGGACTAGCTCAAGAGACCCAGTACTTC. This chain uses TRBV2 with TRBJ2-5; 8 positions agree with TRBD2. The CDR3 has 15 amino acids. Germline trimming cut 5 bases from V and 2 bases from J; bases unmatched to any gene: 7. CDR1 is SNHLY and CDR2 is FYNNEI in the germline V gene.